This entry features one T cell receptor beta chain sequence. It has no known antigen specificity. Base quality data are lacking; no much larger clone is found one base away. The data belong to a study of blood T cell repertoires in COVID-19 (dated by TCRdb to 2019 to 2021). Describing the broader study: Samples covering the acute and convalescent phases of COVID-19 were provided by collaborators in the United States, Italy and Spain. The material from the prospective study consisted of cDNA or gDNA derived from T cells, B-cell-depleted T cells, or PBMCs. Deeply sampled blood TCRbeta repertoires from subjects exposed to, actively infected with, or recovered from COVID-19 were included in the dataset. The repertoires were released in a freely available public database meant as a resource for research on the immune response to SARS-CoV-2. Samples came from the ongoing ImmuneRACE study (first 160 participants) plus 1,254 subjects from 6 global collaborators. Sample metadata almost always included a de-identified subject ID, COVID-19 status, age in years and sex. Where available, HLA class I and class II types were taken from metadata supplied by the sample provider and were not determined by assay-based typing. Overall results and qualifications from the work: The quantity of clinical and demographic metadata differed by source and by participant and was supplied without curation.

TCRbeta CDR3 regions were amplified from genomic DNA using the immunoSEQ Assay, a bias-controlled multiplex PCR. The paper's processing steps were these. Nucleated cell counts per sample were estimated from amplification of reference gene primers within the assay. To quantify the absolute abundance of each unique TCRbeta CDR3 rearrangement, sequence reads were collapsed and filtered. For each sample, productive Simpson clonality was calculated by taking the square root of Simpson's diversity index across productive rearrangements. TCRdb's version of the immuneACCESS table is confined to in-frame rearrangements and falls short of the full clone set. An unresolved V gene accounts for under half of the shortfall where checked; the remainder is of unknown origin. V, J and clone size were drawn from that table, and D and trimming were deduced from the DNA. The sample yields some 200,000 clones; about 90% were counted once. About 2.2% of the sample is in the top ten clones.

Trimming takes 4 bases from V and 7 bases from J, and the germline ends sit 17 bases apart. From cysteine to phenylalanine, the CDR3 is 14 amino acids long. The CDR3 DNA has 42 bases and is translated from base 1. CDR1 LGHNA and CDR2 YSLEER were looked up in the germline V gene. Whole blood was collected in K2EDTA tubes by collaborating institutions according to the institutions' own protocols. For TCRbeta analysis, collaborators shipped samples in one of three forms: frozen whole blood, isolated PBMCs, or DNA extracted from either of those sample types. The chain is assembled from TRBV4-3 and TRBJ2-7, with the D gene too uncertain to name. The sequencing input was peripheral blood. The receptor comes from a woman between 50 and 59 years old with acute or convalescent COVID-19. The DNA sequence is TGCGCCAGCAGCCCCTACTACCCCCACGGGGAGCAGTACTTC. The translation is CASSPYYPHGEQYF.